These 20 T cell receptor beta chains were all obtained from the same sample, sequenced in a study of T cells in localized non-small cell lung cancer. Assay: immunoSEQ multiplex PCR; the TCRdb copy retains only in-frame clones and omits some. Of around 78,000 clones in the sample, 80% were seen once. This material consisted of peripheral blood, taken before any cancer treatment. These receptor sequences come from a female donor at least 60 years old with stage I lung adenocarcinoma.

This CDR3 is CASSLPGVTYEQYF. In nucleotides, the CDR3 is TGCGCCAGCAGCTTGCCCGGGGTGACCTACGAGCAGTACTTC. This chain links TRBV5-1 with TRBJ2-7; perhaps TRBD2 as D (5 bases). The CDR3 consists of 14 residues. The ends were cut back, 1 base at V and 2 bases at J, with 10 bases in the middle. CDR1 and CDR2 (germline): SGHRS, YFSETQ.

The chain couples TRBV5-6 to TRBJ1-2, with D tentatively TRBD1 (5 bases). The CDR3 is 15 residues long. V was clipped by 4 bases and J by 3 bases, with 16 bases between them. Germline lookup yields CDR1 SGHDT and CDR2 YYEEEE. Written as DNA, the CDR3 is TGTGCCAGCAGCCCGGCCGGAAGGGGTGACTATGGCTACACCTTC. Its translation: CASSPAGRGDYGYTF.

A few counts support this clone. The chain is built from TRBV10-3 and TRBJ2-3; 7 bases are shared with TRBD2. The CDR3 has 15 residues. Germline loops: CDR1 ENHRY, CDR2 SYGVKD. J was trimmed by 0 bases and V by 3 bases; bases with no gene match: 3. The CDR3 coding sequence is TGTGCCATCAGTGAACGGGGGGACAGCACAGATACGCAGTATTTT. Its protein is CAISERGDSTDTQYF.

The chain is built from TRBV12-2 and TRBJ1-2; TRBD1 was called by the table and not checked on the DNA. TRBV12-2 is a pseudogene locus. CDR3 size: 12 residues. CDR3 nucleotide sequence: TGTGCAAGTCGCTTAGATGAGACAGTCAACACCTTC. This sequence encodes CASRLDETVNTF.

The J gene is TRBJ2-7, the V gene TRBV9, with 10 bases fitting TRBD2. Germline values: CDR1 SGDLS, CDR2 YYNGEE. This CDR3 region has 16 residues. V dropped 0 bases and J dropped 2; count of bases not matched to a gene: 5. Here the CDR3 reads CASSVASGSLPYEQYF. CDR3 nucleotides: TGTGCCAGCAGCGTAGCTAGCGGGAGCCTCCCCTACGAGCAGTACTTC.

CDR3 in DNA: TGCGCCAGCAAGGGACAGGGACGCAGGAACACTGAAGCTTTCTTT. It yields the protein CASKGQGRRNTEAFF. The chain recombines TRBV5-1 with TRBJ1-1; 9 bases map to TRBD1. This CDR3 is built from 15 residues. Germline V gene data show CDR1 as SGHRS and CDR2 as YFSETQ. J was trimmed by 1 base and V by 6 bases; bases with no gene match: 7.

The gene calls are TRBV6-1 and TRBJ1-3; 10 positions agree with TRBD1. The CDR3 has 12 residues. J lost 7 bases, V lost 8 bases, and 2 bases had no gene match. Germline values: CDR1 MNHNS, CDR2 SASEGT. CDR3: CASGTGVNTIYF. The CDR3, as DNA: TGTGCCAGCGGGACAGGGGTTAACACCATATATTTT.

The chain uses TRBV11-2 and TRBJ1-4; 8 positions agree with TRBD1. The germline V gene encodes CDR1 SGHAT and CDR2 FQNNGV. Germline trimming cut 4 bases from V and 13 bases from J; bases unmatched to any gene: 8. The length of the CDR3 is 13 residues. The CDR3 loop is CASSSSAGTGLFF. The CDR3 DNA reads TGTGCCAGCAGCTCCAGCGCCGGGACAGGACTGTTTTTT.

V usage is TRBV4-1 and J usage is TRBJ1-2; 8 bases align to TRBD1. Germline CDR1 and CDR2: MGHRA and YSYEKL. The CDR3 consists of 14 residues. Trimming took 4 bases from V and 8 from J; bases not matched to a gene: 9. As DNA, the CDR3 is TGCGCCAGCAGCCCGACAGGGGCCTATGGGGGCTACACCTTC. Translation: CASSPTGAYGGYTF.

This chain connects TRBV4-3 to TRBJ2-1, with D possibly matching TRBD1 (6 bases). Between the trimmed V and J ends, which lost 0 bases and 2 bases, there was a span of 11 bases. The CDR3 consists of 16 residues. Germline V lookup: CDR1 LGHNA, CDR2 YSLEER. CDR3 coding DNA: TGCGCCAGCAGCCAAGAAGTACAGGGCGCCTACAATGAGCAGTTCTTC. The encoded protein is CASSQEVQGAYNEQFF.

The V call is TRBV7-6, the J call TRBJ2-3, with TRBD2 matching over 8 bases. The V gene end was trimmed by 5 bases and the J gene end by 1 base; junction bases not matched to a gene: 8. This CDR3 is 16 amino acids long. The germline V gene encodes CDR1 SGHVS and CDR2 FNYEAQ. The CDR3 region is CASSQKAGVGTDTQYF. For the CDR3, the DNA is TGTGCCAGCAGCCAAAAAGCGGGGGTGGGCACAGATACGCAGTATTTT.

The CDR3 DNA sequence: TGTGCCAGCAAACCCGGGACTAGCAGCACAGATACGCAGTATTTT. Its protein is CASKPGTSSTDTQYF. J is TRBJ2-3 and V is TRBV9; 9 bases match TRBD2. The CDR3 has 15 amino acids. V trimming: 6 bases; J trimming: 0 bases; junction bases outside the gene matches: 5. Germline lookup yields CDR1 SGDLS and CDR2 YYNGEE. The whole variable domain, filled in from reference TRBV9 and TRBJ2-3, reads DSGVTQTPKHLITATGQRVTLRCSPRSGDLSVYWYQQSLDQGLQFLIQYYNGEERAKGNILERFSAQQFPDLHSELNLSSLELGDSALYFCASKPGTSSTDTQYFGPGTRLTVL.

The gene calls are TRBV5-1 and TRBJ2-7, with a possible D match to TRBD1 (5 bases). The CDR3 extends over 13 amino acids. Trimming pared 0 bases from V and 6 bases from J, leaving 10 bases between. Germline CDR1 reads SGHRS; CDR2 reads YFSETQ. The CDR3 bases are TGCGCCAGCAGCTTGGGACAGCATCTCGAGCAGTACTTC. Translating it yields CASSLGQHLEQYF.

The CDR3 nucleotides are TGTGCCAGCAGTGACCAGTTCCCCCAGAACACTGAAGCTTTCTTT. Amino acids: CASSDQFPQNTEAFF. The V call is TRBV6-1, the J call TRBJ1-1; no reliable D call. The CDR3 sequence is 15 residues long. V gave up 3 bases and J gave up 1 base, with 12 bases separating them. Germline V gene lookup returns CDR1 MNHNS and CDR2 SASEGT.

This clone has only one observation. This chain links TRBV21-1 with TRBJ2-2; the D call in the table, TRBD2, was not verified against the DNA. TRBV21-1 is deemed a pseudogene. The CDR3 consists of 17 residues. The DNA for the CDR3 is TGTGCCAGCATCACCATCGGACTAGCGGGCCTCACCGGGGAGCTGTTTTTT. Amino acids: CASITIGLAGLTGELFF.

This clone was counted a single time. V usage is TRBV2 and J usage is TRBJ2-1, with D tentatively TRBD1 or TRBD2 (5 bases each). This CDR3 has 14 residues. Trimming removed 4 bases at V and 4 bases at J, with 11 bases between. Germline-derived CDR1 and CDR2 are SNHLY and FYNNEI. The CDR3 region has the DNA TGTGCCAGCAGTGGGGGGTATGGTTACAATGAGCAGTTCTTC. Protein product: CASSGGYGYNEQFF.

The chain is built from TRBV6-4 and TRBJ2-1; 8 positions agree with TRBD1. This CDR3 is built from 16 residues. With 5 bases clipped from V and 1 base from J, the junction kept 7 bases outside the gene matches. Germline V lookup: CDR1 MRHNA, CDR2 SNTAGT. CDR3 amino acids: CASSPTGEISYNEQFF. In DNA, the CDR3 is TGTGCCAGCAGTCCGACAGGGGAAATTTCCTACAATGAGCAGTTCTTC.

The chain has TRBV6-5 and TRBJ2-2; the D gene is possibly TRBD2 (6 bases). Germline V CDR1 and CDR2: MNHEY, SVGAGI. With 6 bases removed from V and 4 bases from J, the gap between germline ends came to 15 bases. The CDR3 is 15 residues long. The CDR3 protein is CASSPGLRSTGELFF. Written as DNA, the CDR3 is TGTGCCAGCAGCCCGGGACTTAGGTCCACCGGGGAGCTGTTTTTT.

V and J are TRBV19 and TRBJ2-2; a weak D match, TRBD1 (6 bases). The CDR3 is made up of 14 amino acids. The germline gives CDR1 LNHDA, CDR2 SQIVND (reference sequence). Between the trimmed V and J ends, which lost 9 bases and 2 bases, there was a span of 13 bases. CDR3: CASRRQANTGELFF. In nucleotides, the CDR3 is TGTGCCAGCCGGAGACAGGCCAACACCGGGGAGCTGTTTTTT.

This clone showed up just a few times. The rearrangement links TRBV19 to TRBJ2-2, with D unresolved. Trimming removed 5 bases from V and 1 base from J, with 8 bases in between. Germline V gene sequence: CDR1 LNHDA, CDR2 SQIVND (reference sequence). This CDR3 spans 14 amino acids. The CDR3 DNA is TGTGCCAGTAGTGTTTACAGGAACACCGGGGAGCTGTTTTTT. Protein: CASSVYRNTGELFF.